Each of the 13 T cell receptor beta chains below was sequenced from the same sample in a study of shared clonotypes between healthy human individuals. Repertoires were generated with immunoSEQ multiplex PCR, while TCRdb's copy carries only in-frame clones and drops some. The table records around 2.5 million clones, 93% of them present only once. Specimen: naive CD4+ T cells from PBMCs. Subset described: CD45RA+ positively selected. The source of these receptors is a man aged 18-30 years in good health. Some clones in this sample may be carry-over from other donors' samples.

The gene calls are TRBV5-6 and TRBJ2-5; perhaps TRBD2 as D (6 bases). The CDR3 runs to 14 residues. CDR1 is SGHDT, CDR2 YYEEEE, per germline. V was trimmed by 4 bases and J by 5 bases, leaving 15 bases between them. This CDR3 is CASSGGGAAETQYF. The CDR3 bases are TGTGCCAGCAGCGGCGGAGGGGCAGCGGAGACCCAGTACTTC.

CDR3 coding DNA: TGTGCCAGCAGTGAAGGATTAGCCAGAACCTACAATGAGCAGTTCTTC. Protein product: CASSEGLARTYNEQFF. The rearrangement joins TRBV6-1 to TRBJ2-1; D ambiguous. Trimming stripped 1 base from V and 2 bases from J, with 12 bases between. The length of the CDR3 is 16 residues. Germline V gene lookup returns CDR1 MNHNS and CDR2 SASEGT.

This sequence joins TRBV18 and TRBJ1-1; possible D gene TRBD1, 6 bases. Germline CDR1 KGHSH, CDR2 LQKENI. This CDR3 comprises 14 residues. V lost 2 bases and J lost 3, with 10 bases in between. The CDR3 is CASSPNTGYTEAFF. As DNA, the CDR3 is TGTGCCAGCTCACCAAACACAGGGTACACTGAAGCTTTCTTT.

This rearrangement joins TRBV15 to TRBJ1-1, with a possible D match to TRBD1 (5 bases). This CDR3 has 15 residues. V lost 2 bases to trimming and J lost 4 bases, with 14 bases between them. The germline CDR1 and CDR2 sequences are LNHNV and YYDKDF (reference sequence). CDR3 sequence reads: CATSRSSQGLTEAFF. In DNA, the CDR3 is TGTGCCACCAGCAGAAGCAGTCAGGGACTCACTGAAGCTTTCTTT.

The sample holds one count of this clone. This chain connects TRBV28 to TRBJ2-7, with unresolved D. V shed 6 bases and J shed 6 bases, with 15 bases lying between them. The CDR3 consists of 13 residues. CDR1 and CDR2 (germline): MDHEN, SYDVKM. Here the CDR3 reads CASSSQPIPEQYF. The CDR3 bases are TGTGCCAGCAGCTCACAACCCATTCCCGAGCAGTACTTC.

The chain employs TRBV5-6 and TRBJ1-4, with TRBD1 identical over 11 bases. The CDR3 extends over 15 amino acids. V was clipped by 4 bases and J by 5 bases; unmatched bases: 4. Germline-derived CDR1 and CDR2 are SGHDT and YYEEEE. The DNA for the CDR3 is TGTGCCAGCAGCGAAGGACAGGGGGCGAATGAAAAACTGTTTTTT. Protein sequence: CASSEGQGANEKLFF.

As regards this clone: Other nucleotide sequences in the sample specify the same CDR3. The V gene is TRBV7-9, the J gene TRBJ2-2; D is unclear. The germline CDR1 and CDR2 sequences are SEHNR and FQNEAQ (reference sequence). V was clipped by 1 base and J by 7 bases, with 4 bases between them. The CDR3 length is 12 residues. The DNA for the CDR3 is TGTGCCAGCAGCTTAGAGGGCGGGGAGCTGTTTTTT. Translating gives CASSLEGGELFF.

In the case of this clone: This CDR3 is also generated by other DNA sequences in the sample. This chain links TRBV28 with TRBJ1-2; D perhaps matches TRBD1 (5 bases). This CDR3 spans 12 amino acids. With 3 bases removed from V and 5 bases from J, the gap between germline ends came to 7 bases. CDR1 MDHEN and CDR2 SYDVKM come from the germline V gene. CDR3: CASSFQGYGYTF. In DNA, the CDR3 is TGTGCCAGCAGTTTTCAGGGATATGGCTACACCTTC.

The chain uses TRBV7-8 and TRBJ1-2; weak D call: TRBD1 (5 bases). Trimming pared 6 bases from V and 5 bases from J, leaving 19 bases between. CDR1 is SGHVS, CDR2 FQNEAQ, per germline. The CDR3 totals 15 residues. The CDR3 nucleotides are TGTGCCAGCAGTCTAAGGGGCCGGGAACCTTATGGCTACACCTTC. Amino acid sequence: CASSLRGREPYGYTF.

The V and J genes are TRBV7-9 and TRBJ2-7, with 8 bases lining up with TRBD2. V dropped 5 bases and J dropped 5; count of bases not matched to a gene: 11. The CDR3 has 15 residues. Germline V gives CDR1 SEHNR, CDR2 FQNEAQ (reference sequence). This chain's CDR3 is CASSLSGSEPNEQYF. The CDR3 region has the DNA TGTGCCAGCAGCCTCAGCGGGAGCGAGCCTAACGAGCAGTACTTC.

The chain couples TRBV2 to TRBJ2-7; no reliable D call. Germline lookup yields CDR1 SNHLY and CDR2 FYNNEI. This CDR3 has 15 amino acids. Trimming took 1 base from V and 0 from J, leaving 10 bases between them. The CDR3 coding sequence is TGTGCCAGCAGTGAAGATTGGCGGCCCTCCTACGAGCAGTACTTC. Amino acid sequence: CASSEDWRPSYEQYF.

About this clone itself: Different DNA sequences within this sample yield the same CDR3. The CDR3, as DNA: TGTGCCAGCAGCTCCGGACTAGCGGGGGCCAACACCGGGGAGCTGTTTTTT. It is translated as CASSSGLAGANTGELFF. J is TRBJ2-2 and V is TRBV7-3, with 13 bases lining up with TRBD2. The J segment lost 2 bases and the V segment lost 4 bases, leaving 4 bases of the junction unmatched. CDR1 and CDR2 from the germline V gene are SGHTA and FQGTGA. This CDR3 spans 17 amino acids.

The CDR3 DNA reads TGTGCCAGTATTCCCCTGACAGGGACTAAAAACATTCAGTACTTC. Its translation: CASIPLTGTKNIQYF. The chain uses TRBV19 and TRBJ2-4, with D perhaps matching TRBD1 (7 bases). The length of the CDR3 is 15 residues. CDR1 LNHDA and CDR2 SQIVND come from the germline V gene (reference sequence). Trimming removed 7 bases from V and 4 bases from J, with 17 bases in between.